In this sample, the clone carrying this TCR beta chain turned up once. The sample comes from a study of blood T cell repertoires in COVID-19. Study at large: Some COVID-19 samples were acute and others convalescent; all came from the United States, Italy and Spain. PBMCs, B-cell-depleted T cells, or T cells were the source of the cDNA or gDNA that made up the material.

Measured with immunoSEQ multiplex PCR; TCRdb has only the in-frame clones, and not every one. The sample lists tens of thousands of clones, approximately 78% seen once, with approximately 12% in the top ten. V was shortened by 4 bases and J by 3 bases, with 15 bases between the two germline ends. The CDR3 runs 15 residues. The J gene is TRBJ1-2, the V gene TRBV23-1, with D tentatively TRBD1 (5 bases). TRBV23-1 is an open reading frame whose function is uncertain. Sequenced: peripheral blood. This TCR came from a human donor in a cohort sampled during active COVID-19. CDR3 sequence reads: CASSPSDRLHYGYTF. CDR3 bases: TGCGCCAGCAGTCCCTCCGACAGACTTCACTATGGCTACACCTTC.